Below, 11 T cell receptor beta chains from the same sample are listed, as sequenced in a study of blood T cell repertoires in COVID-19. Using immunoSEQ multiplex PCR, the repertoire was profiled, and TCRdb retains in-frame clones only, with some absent. The sample consists of around 61,000 clones, about 81% of them appearing once. The sample taken for sequencing was peripheral blood. These receptors all stem from a man older than 75 with acute or convalescent COVID-19.

The chain has TRBV4-1 and TRBJ2-1; TRBD1 matches at 10 bases. The CDR3 is made up of 17 amino acids. Trimming cost V 0 bases and J 3 bases; bases outside gene matches: 5. Germline loops: CDR1 MGHRA, CDR2 YSYEKL. CDR3 coding DNA: TGCGCCAGCAGCCAAGATTATGGACAGGGGGTCTACAATGAGCAGTTCTTC. Encoded protein: CASSQDYGQGVYNEQFF.

This chain joins TRBV5-6 and TRBJ1-3; 8 nucleotides line up with TRBD1. Germline V lookup: CDR1 SGHDT, CDR2 YYEEEE. V shed 3 bases, J shed 3 bases, and the junction held 8 bases outside the gene matches. This CDR3 comprises 16 residues. CDR3 sequence: CASSYRARGLGNTIYF. DNA for the CDR3: TGTGCCAGCAGCTACCGGGCCAGGGGGCTTGGAAACACCATATATTTT.

The gene calls are TRBV3-1 (or the pseudogene TRBV3-2) and TRBJ1-2; D gene ambiguous. CDR1 and CDR2 (germline): LGHDT, YNNKEL (reference sequence). The V and J ends lost 0 bases and 8 bases respectively, with 28 bases between them. The CDR3 is 19 amino acids. DNA of the CDR3: TGTGCCAGCAGCCAAGAACGTCCCGGGTTCTTATCAAATCCGGGGGGCTACACCTTC. It is translated as CASSQERPGFLSNPGGYTF.

The V call is TRBV6-2 or TRBV6-3, the J call TRBJ2-3; maybe TRBD1 (6 bases). V was pared by 5 bases and J by 4 bases, with 13 bases between. The CDR3 contains 14 residues. Germline values: CDR1 MNHEY, CDR2 SVGEGT. CDR3 in DNA: TGTGCCAGCAGTAAGGGACATTTAGCAGATACGCAGTATTTT. It encodes CASSKGHLADTQYF.

The DNA for the CDR3 is TGTGCCAGCAGCAAGGGACAGCCCACAGATACGCAGTATTTT. It codes for CASSKGQPTDTQYF. This chain joins TRBV28 and TRBJ2-3; 7 bases align to TRBD1. The germline V gene encodes CDR1 MDHEN and CDR2 SYDVKM. With 6 bases clipped from V and 2 bases from J, the junction kept 5 bases outside the gene matches. The CDR3 extends over 14 amino acids. Full variable domain (outside the CDR3, taken from reference TRBV28 and TRBJ2-3): DVKVTQSSRYLVKRTGEKVFLECVQDMDHENMFWYRQDPGLGLRLIYFSYDVKMKEKGDIPEGYSVSREKKERFSLILESASTNQTSMYLCASSKGQPTDTQYFGPGTRLTVL.

The genes are TRBV4-3 and TRBJ2-7, with 8 positions matching TRBD2. Germline V gives CDR1 LGHNA, CDR2 YSLEER. The CDR3 contains 14 residues. V shed 0 bases, J shed 11 bases, and the junction held 9 bases outside the gene matches. CDR3: CASSQDQTSGGKYF. In DNA form, the CDR3 reads TGCGCCAGCAGCCAAGATCAAACTAGCGGTGGGAAGTACTTC.

The V gene is TRBV5-5, the J gene TRBJ2-3, with TRBD2 identical over 7 bases. This CDR3 contains 15 residues. The V gene end was trimmed by 1 base and the J gene end by 2 bases; junction bases not matched to a gene: 4. Germline V gene data show CDR1 as SGHKS and CDR2 as YYEKEE (reference sequence). The CDR3 nucleotides read TGTGCCAGCAGCTTGACTAGCGACCCCACAGATACGCAGTATTTT. Its protein product is CASSLTSDPTDTQYF.

This rearrangement joins TRBV6-5 to TRBJ1-2, with D uncertain. CDR3 length: 12 amino acids. Germline values: CDR1 MNHEY, CDR2 SVGAGI. V lost 8 bases, J lost 0 bases, and 7 bases lay in between. The CDR3 sequence is CASPRANYGYTF. The CDR3 coding sequence is TGTGCCAGCCCGCGAGCTAACTATGGCTACACCTTC.

This sequence joins TRBV6-6 and TRBJ1-1; 7 positions match TRBD1. V dropped 0 bases and J dropped 4; count of bases not matched to a gene: 2. Germline CDR1 is MNHNY and CDR2 is SVGAGI (reference sequence). The CDR3 has 14 amino acids. CDR3 sequence: CASSYSRQGTEAFF. The CDR3 bases are TGTGCCAGCAGTTACTCGAGACAGGGCACTGAAGCTTTCTTT.

This clone came up many times. The V gene is TRBV12-3 or TRBV12-4, the J gene TRBJ1-2; D unresolved. The CDR3 contains 12 residues. Trimming left V 6 bases short and J 8 bases short, with 13 bases between. The DNA for the CDR3 is TGTGCCAGCAGCCCAGGTGGTGGGGGCTACACCTTC. Its translation: CASSPGGGGYTF.

The rearrangement links TRBV7-2 to TRBJ1-5; tentative D call: TRBD1 (5 bases). The ends were cut back, 3 bases at V and 0 bases at J, with 9 bases in the middle. This CDR3 spans 15 amino acids. The germline gives CDR1 SGHTA, CDR2 FQGNSA. CDR3 sequence: CASSFQGYSNQPQHF. The CDR3 bases are TGTGCCAGCAGCTTCCAGGGATATAGCAATCAGCCCCAGCATTTT. Looking up the rest from reference TRBV7-2 and TRBJ1-5 gives the full variable domain: GAGVSQSPSNKVTEKGKDVELRCDPISGHTALYWYRQSLGQGLEFLIYFQGNSAPDKSGLPSDRFSAERTGGSVSTLTIQRTQQEDSAVYLCASSFQGYSNQPQHFGDGTRLSIL.